A single T cell receptor (beta chain) is shown here with its context. These data belong to a study of long-term antiretroviral therapy in people with HIV. The run of the v3.0 immunoSEQ assay was at survey level. The repertoire was sequenced with immunoSEQ multiplex PCR; TCRdb's copy has only in-frame clones and lacks some. The sample yields roughly 10,000 clones, over 75% seen once. The CDR3 is 18 residues long. V shed 0 bases and J 4 bases; nucleotides not matched to a gene: 11. The germline V gene has CDR1 MGHRA and CDR2 YSYEKL. The chain carries TRBV4-1 and TRBJ2-5; 10 bases match TRBD2. This receptor was obtained from a man in his forties or fifties with HIV. The source material was unsorted PBMCs, sampled 1.8 years after starting antiretroviral therapy. The CDR3, as DNA: TGCGCCAGCAGCCAAGAGTTGGCTAGCGGGAGTTTGCTAGAGACCCAGTACTTC. Encoded protein: CASSQELASGSLLETQYF.